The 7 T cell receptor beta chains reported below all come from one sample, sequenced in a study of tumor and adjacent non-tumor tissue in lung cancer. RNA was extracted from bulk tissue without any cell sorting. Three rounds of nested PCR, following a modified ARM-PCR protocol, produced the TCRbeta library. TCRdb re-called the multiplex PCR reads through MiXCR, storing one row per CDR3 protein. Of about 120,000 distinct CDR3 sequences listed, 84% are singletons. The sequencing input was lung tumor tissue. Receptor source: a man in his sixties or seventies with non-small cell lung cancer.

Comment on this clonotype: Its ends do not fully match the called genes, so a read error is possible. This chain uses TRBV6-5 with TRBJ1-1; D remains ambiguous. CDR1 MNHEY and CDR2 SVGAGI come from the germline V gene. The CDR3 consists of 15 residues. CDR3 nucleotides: TGTACCAGCAGGACCGGGATAGGGTTGGTCACTGAAGTTTTCTTT. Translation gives CTSRTGIGLVTEVFF.

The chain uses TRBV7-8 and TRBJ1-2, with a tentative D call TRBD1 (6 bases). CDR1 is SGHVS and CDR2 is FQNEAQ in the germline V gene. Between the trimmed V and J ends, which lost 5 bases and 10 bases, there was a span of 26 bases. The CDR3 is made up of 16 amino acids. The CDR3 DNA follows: TGTGCCAGCAGCGTTAGAACCGGGACGGGGGGCAGTGACTACACCTTC. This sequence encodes CASSVRTGTGGSDYTF.

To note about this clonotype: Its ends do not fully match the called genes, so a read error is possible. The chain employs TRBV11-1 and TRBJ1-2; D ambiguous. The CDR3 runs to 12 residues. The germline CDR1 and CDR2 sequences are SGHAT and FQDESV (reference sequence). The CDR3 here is CTSSLYRYCDTF. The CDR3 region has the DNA TGTACCAGCAGCTTATACAGATATTGCGACACCTTC.

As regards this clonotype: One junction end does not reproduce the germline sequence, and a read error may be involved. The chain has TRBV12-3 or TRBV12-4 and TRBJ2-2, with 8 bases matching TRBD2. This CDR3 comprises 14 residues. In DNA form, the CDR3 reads TGTGCCAACAGGGTAGCGGGGAGCACCGGGGAGCTGGTCTTT. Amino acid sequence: CANRVAGSTGELVF.

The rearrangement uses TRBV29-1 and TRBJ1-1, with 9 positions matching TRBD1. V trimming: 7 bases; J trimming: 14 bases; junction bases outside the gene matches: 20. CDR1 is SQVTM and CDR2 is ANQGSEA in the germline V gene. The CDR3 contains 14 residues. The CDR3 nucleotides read TGCAGCGCTCTGGACAGGGGCAGGGGCACTGAATCATTCTTT. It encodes CSALDRGRGTESFF.

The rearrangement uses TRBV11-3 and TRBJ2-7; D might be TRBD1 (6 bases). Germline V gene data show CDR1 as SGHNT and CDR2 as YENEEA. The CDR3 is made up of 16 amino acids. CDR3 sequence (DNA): TGTGTAAGGAGCTCCACCGGTAAGACAGGAAGTGACGAGCAGTACTTC. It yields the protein CVRSSTGKTGSDEQYF.

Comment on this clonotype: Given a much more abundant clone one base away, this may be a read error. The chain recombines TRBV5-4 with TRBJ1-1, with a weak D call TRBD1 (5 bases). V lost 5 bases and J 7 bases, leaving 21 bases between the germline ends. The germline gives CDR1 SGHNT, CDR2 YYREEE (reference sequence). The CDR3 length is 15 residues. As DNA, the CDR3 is TGTGCCAGCAGGTTGACATTATTCGCCGGGGGTGAAGCTTTCTTT. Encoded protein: CASRLTLFAGGEAFF.